This TCR beta chain is drawn from a study of patients and donors after allogeneic stem cell transplantation (dated by TCRdb to 2019 to 2021). Measured from the cysteine to the phenylalanine, the CDR3 is 16 residues long. Only the CDR3 portion is preserved as DNA: 48 bases, with reading frame beginning at the first base. CDR1 and CDR2 were assigned from the germline V gene (reference sequence) as LNHNV and YYDKDF. Cut back by 1 base and 4 bases, the V and J ends lie 11 bases apart. This clonotype has just a few counts. The antigen it recognizes is unknown. No much larger clone is present one base from it, and per-base qualities are unavailable. The protocol used for the library was RT-PCR. The listed sequencing device is NextSeq 550. The public reads were run again by TCRdb, first through fastp at Q25 and then through MiXCR, and only productive beta chains were kept. Here each entry gathers all rows of one CDR3 protein and keeps the most common genes and DNA. This sample comprises roughly 880,000 distinct CDR3 sequences, around 17% of them detected only once. The biggest ten clones account for 5.5% to 6.5% of the sample.

The chain links TRBV15 with TRBJ2-6; TRBD2 is a weak D gene call, 5 bases matching. The TCR comes from a human donor who was either an allogeneic HSCT recipient or a stem cell or donor lymphocyte infusion donor (not recorded which). It is not recorded whose cells these are; they may come from a transplant donor. The sequenced sample was blood, either unsorted or a sorted T cell fraction (not recorded which). The nucleotide sequence reads TGTGCCACCAGCAGAGTTCTACCGGGAGGGGCCAACGTCCTGACTTTC. The resulting protein is CATSRVLPGGANVLTF.